This T cell receptor beta chain was sequenced during a study of blood T cell repertoires in COVID-19. Looking at the study overall: COVID-19 samples, acute and convalescent, were from the United States, Italy and Spain. Sources were T cells, B-cell-depleted T cells, or PBMCs; the material itself was cDNA or gDNA.

Source study methods: Nucleated cell number was recorded as an estimate derived from reference gene primer amplification. Here immunoSEQ multiplex PCR was the method, and the copy in TCRdb shows in-frame clones only, minus some. D and trimming were read from the DNA, whereas the V and J calls and clone size are those reported in that table. The sample records fewer than 20,000 clones, 88% being singletons. With 0 bases removed from V and 2 bases from J, the gap between germline ends came to 14 bases. The CDR3 sequence is 16 residues long. Germline lookup yields CDR1 LNHDA and CDR2 SQIVND (reference sequence).

The sequenced sample was peripheral blood. The gene calls are TRBV19 and TRBJ2-7; D perhaps matches TRBD1 (6 bases). The sequence came from a human donor in a cohort sampled during active COVID-19. CDR3 sequence: CASSIDSRGSTYEQYF. CDR3 in DNA: TGTGCCAGTAGTATAGACTCGAGGGGGTCGACCTACGAGCAGTACTTC.